Sequencing of this T cell receptor beta chain was carried out in a study of blood T cell repertoires in COVID-19 (TCRdb year 2020). Concerning the study at large: Samples from collaborators originated in the United States, Italy and Spain and spanned both the acute and convalescent phases of COVID-19. Where available, HLA class I and class II types were obtained from metadata supplied by the sample provider rather than from assay-based typing. Samples came from the ongoing ImmuneRACE study (first 160 participants) plus 1,254 subjects from 6 global collaborators. The repertoires were made available in a free public database intended to serve as a resource for research on the immune response to SARS-CoV-2. A de-identified subject ID, COVID-19 status, age in years and sex were almost always included in the sample metadata. The material from the prospective study consisted of cDNA or gDNA derived from T cells, B-cell-depleted T cells, or PBMCs. Subjects who had been exposed to COVID-19, were actively infected with it, or had recovered from it provided the deeply sampled blood TCRbeta repertoires that made up the dataset.

In Seattle, one collaborating source enrolled patients while the infection was active and tracked those patients longitudinally over the course of disease. The collaborating institutions used their own protocols to collect whole blood in K2EDTA tubes. For TCRbeta analysis, collaborator samples were shipped as frozen whole blood, as isolated PBMCs, or as DNA extracted from either sample type. Broader findings and caveats from the paper: How much clinical and demographic metadata was included differed by source and by participant, and the metadata was provided uncurated.

From a lookup of the germline V gene, CDR1 and CDR2 are MGHDK and SYGVNS. V and J lose 1 base and 2 bases, and a span of 6 bases separates them. Its CDR3 holds 15 amino acids, cysteine through phenylalanine. The sequence is cut down to CDR3 DNA, 45 bases in frame from base 1. On this clone itself: Its antigen is not yet known. Base-call qualities are not available, and no considerably larger clone is one nucleotide away.

The immunoSEQ Assay, a bias-controlled multiplex PCR, was used to amplify TCRbeta CDR3 regions from genomic DNA. In the source study's methods: The number of nucleated cells in each sample was estimated by amplification of reference gene primers within the assay. To quantify the absolute abundance of each unique TCRbeta CDR3 rearrangement, sequence reads were collapsed and filtered. For each sample, productive Simpson clonality was calculated by taking the square root of Simpson's diversity index across productive rearrangements. TCRdb re-hosts the immuneACCESS table, in-frame sequences only. Its copies lack some clones; in the studies checked, an unresolved V gene accounts for under half of them, and the cause for the rest is not known. V, J and clone size are those of that table, while D and trimming were read from the DNA. The sample contains tens of thousands of clones, approximately 80% of them found a single time. The ten largest clones represent 9.5% to 13% of the sample.

The TCR was taken from an elderly man with COVID-19, enrolled during active disease. The receptor chain draws on TRBV25-1 and TRBJ2-6; the D gene lacks a confident call. The sequenced material came from peripheral blood. CDR3 protein: CASSEWATGANVLTF. The sequenced DNA is TGTGCCAGCAGTGAATGGGCAACTGGGGCCAACGTCCTGACTTTC.